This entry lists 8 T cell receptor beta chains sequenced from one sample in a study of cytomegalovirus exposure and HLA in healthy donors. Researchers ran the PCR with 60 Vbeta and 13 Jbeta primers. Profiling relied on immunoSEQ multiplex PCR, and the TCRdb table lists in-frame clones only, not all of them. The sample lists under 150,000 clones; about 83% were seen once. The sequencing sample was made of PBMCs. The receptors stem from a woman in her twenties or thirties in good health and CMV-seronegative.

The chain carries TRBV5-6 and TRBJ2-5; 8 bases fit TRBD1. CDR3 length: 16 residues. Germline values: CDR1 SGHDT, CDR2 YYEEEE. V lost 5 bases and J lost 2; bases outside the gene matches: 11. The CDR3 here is CASSSYDRGAQETQYF. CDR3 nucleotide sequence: TGTGCCAGCAGTTCCTACGACAGGGGAGCTCAAGAGACCCAGTACTTC.

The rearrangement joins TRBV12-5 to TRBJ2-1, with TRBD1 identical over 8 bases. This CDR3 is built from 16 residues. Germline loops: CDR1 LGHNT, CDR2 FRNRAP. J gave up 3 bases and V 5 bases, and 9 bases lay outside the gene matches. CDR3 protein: CASGQTTGADYNEQFF. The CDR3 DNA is TGTGCTAGTGGTCAAACGACAGGGGCGGACTACAATGAGCAGTTCTTC.

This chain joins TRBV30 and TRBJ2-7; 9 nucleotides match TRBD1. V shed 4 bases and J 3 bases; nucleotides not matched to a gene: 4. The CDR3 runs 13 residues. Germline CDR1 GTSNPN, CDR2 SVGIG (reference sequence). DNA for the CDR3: TGTGCCTGGATCCCGGGACAGGGCTACGAGCAGTACTTC. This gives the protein CAWIPGQGYEQYF.

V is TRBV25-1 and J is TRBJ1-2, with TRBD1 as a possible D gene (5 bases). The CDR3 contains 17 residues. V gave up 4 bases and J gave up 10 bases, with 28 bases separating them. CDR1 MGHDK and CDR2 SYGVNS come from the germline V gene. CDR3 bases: TGTGCCAGCAGTGGTCCCGCGCAGGGCCAAAAGGCCTGGATCTACACCTTC. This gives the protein CASSGPAQGQKAWIYTF.

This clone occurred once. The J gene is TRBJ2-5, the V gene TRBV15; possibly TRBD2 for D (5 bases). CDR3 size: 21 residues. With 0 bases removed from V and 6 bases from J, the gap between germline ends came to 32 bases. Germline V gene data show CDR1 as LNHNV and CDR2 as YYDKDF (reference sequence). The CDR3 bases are TGTGCCACCAGCAGAGATACAGTGGGCCCCGGACTCTTGGTCGGCTACAAGACCCAGTACTTC. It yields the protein CATSRDTVGPGLLVGYKTQYF.

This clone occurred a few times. CDR3 region: CASSSRAGANVLTF. For the CDR3, the DNA is TGTGCCAGCAGCTCTCGGGCTGGGGCCAACGTCCTGACTTTC. The chain employs TRBV7-9 and TRBJ2-6, with D uncertain. The length of the CDR3 is 14 residues. Trimming shortened V by 4 bases and J by 2 bases, and 6 bases separated the two germline ends. From germline, CDR1 is SEHNR and CDR2 FQNEAQ (reference sequence).

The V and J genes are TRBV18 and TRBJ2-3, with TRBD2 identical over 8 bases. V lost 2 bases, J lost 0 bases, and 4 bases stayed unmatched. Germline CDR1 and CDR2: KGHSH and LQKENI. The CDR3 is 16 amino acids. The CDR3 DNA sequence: TGTGCCAGCTCACCAACTAGCGGCCCTAGCACAGATACGCAGTATTTT. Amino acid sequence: CASSPTSGPSTDTQYF.

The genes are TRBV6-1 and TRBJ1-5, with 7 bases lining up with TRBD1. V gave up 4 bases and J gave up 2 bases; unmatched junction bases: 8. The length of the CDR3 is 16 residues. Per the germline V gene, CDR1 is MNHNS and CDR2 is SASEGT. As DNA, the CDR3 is TGTGCCAGCAGTGTAATAGGGGGCGCGGGCAATCAGCCCCAGCATTTT. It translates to CASSVIGGAGNQPQHF.